What follows is one T cell receptor beta chain and its context. Its antigen remains unidentified. The sample is drawn from a study of cytomegalovirus exposure and HLA in healthy donors. Study-level information: A preliminary data release comprised 91 million or so unique TCRs obtained from HLA-typed donors.

This CDR3 comprises 16 residues. CDR1 and CDR2 (germline): SGHRS, YFSETQ. The V and J ends lost 2 bases and 4 bases, in that order; junction bases with no gene match: 6. The PCR ran on 60 Vbeta and 13 Jbeta primers. The assay was immunoSEQ multiplex PCR, and TCRdb's table has in-frame clones only and misses some. Of more than 150,000 clones in the sample, about 79% were seen once. The study's findings and limits: A later analysis reportedly found fewer N-insertions in an Asian-associated ancestry cluster than the roughly 670-donor mean. Most CMV-associated TCR beta chains were later found to appear HLA-restricted. According to reports, the classifier identified cytomegalovirus status with high specificity and sensitivity.

J is TRBJ2-2 and V is TRBV5-1, with 9 bases lining up with TRBD1. This sequence was found in a man aged 45-65 years in good health and CMV-seropositive. The sequenced sample was PBMCs. CDR3 region: CASSFLQGAGTGELFF. The CDR3 nucleotides are TGCGCCAGCAGCTTTTTACAGGGGGCAGGCACCGGGGAGCTGTTTTTT.